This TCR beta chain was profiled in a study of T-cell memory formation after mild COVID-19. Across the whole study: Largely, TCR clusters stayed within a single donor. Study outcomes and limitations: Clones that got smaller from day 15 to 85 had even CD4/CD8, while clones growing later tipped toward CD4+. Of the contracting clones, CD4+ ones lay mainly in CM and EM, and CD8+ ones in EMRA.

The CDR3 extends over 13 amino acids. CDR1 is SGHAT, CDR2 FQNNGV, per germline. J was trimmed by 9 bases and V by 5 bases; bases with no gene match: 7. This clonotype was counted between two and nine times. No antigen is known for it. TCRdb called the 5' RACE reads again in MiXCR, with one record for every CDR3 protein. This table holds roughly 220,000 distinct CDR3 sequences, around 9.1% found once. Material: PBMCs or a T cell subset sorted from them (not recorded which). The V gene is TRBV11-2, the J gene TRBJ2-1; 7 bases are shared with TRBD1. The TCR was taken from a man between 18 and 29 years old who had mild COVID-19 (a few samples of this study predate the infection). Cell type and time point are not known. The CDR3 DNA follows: TGTGCCAGCAGCGCCACAGGGGTCAGTGAGCAGTTCTTC. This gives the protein CASSATGVSEQFF. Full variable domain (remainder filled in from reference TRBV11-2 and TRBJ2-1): EAGVAQSPRYKIIEKRQSVAFWCNPISGHATLYWYQQILGQGPKLLIQFQNNGVVDDSQLPKDRFSAERLKGVDSTLKIQPAKLEDSAVYLCASSATGVSEQFFGPGTRLTVL.